The subject of this entry is one T cell receptor (beta chain). No conserved phenylalanine or tryptophan ends this CDR3, so it is likely a read error. The germline V gene encodes CDR1 SQVTM and CDR2 ANQGSEA. V lost 8 bases to trimming and J lost 6 bases; unmatched junction nucleotides: 3. The CDR3 is 11 residues long. The data were taken from a study of T cells in Graves' hyperthyroidism and ophthalmopathy. The investigators amplified TCR beta CDR3 regions from RNA transcripts. The TCR CDR3 first-round RT-PCR relied on the HTBI primer set. TCRdb fed the multiplex PCR reads into MiXCR, producing one record per CDR3 protein. The top ten clones hold nearly 8.5% of a sample with just over 550,000 distinct CDR3 sequences, more than 45% of them seen once.

The sample comprised peripheral blood or thyroid tissue (not recorded which). The clonotype comes from a woman under 30 with Graves' hyperthyroidism. The gene calls are TRBV29-1 and TRBJ2-2; 7 positions agree with TRBD1. The CDR3: CSLGQAGELFL. In DNA form, the CDR3 reads TGCAGCTTAGGACAGGCCGGGGAGCTGTTTTTG.